The sequence of this TCR beta chain was determined in a study of T cell repertoires in cytomegalovirus infection (dated by TCRdb to between 2017 and 2020). Regarding the complete study: Recently identified HLA-C-restricted CMV epitopes, whose presentation resists viral immunomodulation, were targeted by peptide stimulations together with well-studied HLA-B-restricted epitopes. Donor HLA type was relevant to the analysis, because carriage of CMV infection together with the matching HLA type was indicated by public TCR beta signatures. Results the study describes overall, beyond this receptor: The ex vivo response was dominated by HLA-C-restricted CMV-specific TCR beta clonotypes, and the single most frequent clonotype in two of eight donors was supplied by these HLA-C-restricted clonotypes. Cumulative frequency of public TCR beta family members discriminated carriers of CMV infection plus the relevant HLA type in this cohort and an independent approximately 370-donor cohort.

Per the publication, the treatment or condition label means: in vitro stimulation with specific CMV peptide epitopes to enrich CMV-specific T cells. For sequencing, an Illumina HiSeq 1500 was employed. Clones were called with MiXCR by TCRdb after fastp trimmed the public reads at Q25, and only in-frame beta chains were retained. Entries are consolidated by CDR3 protein sequence, retaining the most common genes and DNA. Counted in this sample were around 710,000 distinct CDR3 sequences; under 35% of them appeared once. The ten biggest clones cover roughly 13% of the sample. The CDR3 starts with the cysteine, ends with the phenylalanine, and has 14 residues. The sequence is cut down to CDR3 DNA, 42 bases in frame from base 1. V has 8 bases trimmed and J has 6 bases trimmed; junction bases matching no gene number 7. Taken from the germline V gene, the CDR1 and CDR2 loops are MDHEN and SYDVKM. Only a few counts were recorded for this clonotype. The antigen this receptor binds is unknown. One base away there is no much larger clone; base qualities are not given.

This TCR was recovered from a human donor in good health (CMV status not recorded). Some clones in this sample may be carry-over from other donors' samples. The sequence links TRBV28 to TRBJ2-2, with 9 bases in between that match TRBD2. This specimen consisted of cultured CD8+ T cells from PBMCs, obtained from culture after CMV antigen stimulation. The CDR3 has the sequence CASLSGGYPGELFF. The base sequence is TGTGCCAGCCTTAGCGGGGGTTATCCCGGGGAGCTGTTTTTT.